These 25 T cell receptor beta chains were sequenced from one sample in a study of OX40 agonist ivuxolimab in advanced cancers. Clones were sequenced by immunoSEQ multiplex PCR, and TCRdb holds only the in-frame ones, with some missing. The sample comprises fewer than 65,000 clones, around 87% of which are singletons, and about 5.1% rests with the top ten. The specimen comprised CD4+ or CD8+ T cells sorted from blood, sampled in a trial of the OX40 agonist ivuxolimab. The receptor source for this set is an adult with an advanced solid tumor such as melanoma, head and neck, liver or kidney cancer.

This chain links TRBV15 with TRBJ2-5; the match to TRBD2 covers 8 bases. Trimming removed 2 bases from V and 5 bases from J; junction bases left unmatched: 7. The V gene's germline CDR1 is LNHNV and CDR2 YYDKDF (reference sequence). The length of the CDR3 is 15 residues. CDR3 bases: TGTGCCACCAGCAGACCGGGACTAGGGACCGAGACCCAGTACTTC. Protein: CATSRPGLGTETQYF.

On this clone: The same CDR3 can be traced to other DNA sequences in this sample. The genes are TRBV9 and TRBJ2-3; TRBD1 or TRBD2 may be the D gene (6 bases each). This CDR3 is built from 17 residues. Germline CDR1 and CDR2: SGDLS and YYNGEE. Trimming left V 4 bases short and J 5 bases short, with 23 bases between. CDR3 in amino acids: CASSPQRRGGHGDTQYF. The CDR3 DNA reads as TGTGCCAGCAGCCCCCAGCGGAGAGGGGGGCACGGAGATACGCAGTATTTT.

The chain links TRBV6-6 to TRBJ1-2; D is unresolved. Germline V gene lookup returns CDR1 MNHNY and CDR2 SVGAGI (reference sequence). The CDR3 runs to 14 residues. The germline V and J ends were trimmed by 0 bases and 7 bases, with 12 bases remaining between them. The CDR3 DNA is TGTGCCAGCAGTTACTCCACCGGAGCGAGTGGCTACACCTTC. The encoded protein is CASSYSTGASGYTF.

The V and J genes are TRBV11-2 and TRBJ1-5; TRBD1 might be the D (5 bases). CDR3 length: 16 residues. Germline-derived CDR1 and CDR2 are SGHAT and FQNNGV. Between the trimmed V and J ends, which lost 1 base and 2 bases, there was a span of 12 bases. CDR3 residues: CASSLGRGTGNQPQHF. CDR3 DNA sequence: TGTGCCAGCAGCTTAGGTCGGGGGACGGGCAATCAGCCCCAGCATTTT.

The chain uses TRBV10-3 and TRBJ2-1; 10 nucleotides agree with TRBD2. The V and J ends lost 10 bases and 8 bases, in that order; junction bases with no gene match: 8. Germline CDR1 is ENHRY and CDR2 is SYGVKD. CDR3 size: 13 residues. The CDR3 here is CATLAGALDEQFF. In nucleotides, the CDR3 is TGTGCCACCCTAGCGGGAGCATTAGATGAGCAGTTCTTC.

This clone was counted a few times. The gene calls are TRBV30 and TRBJ1-1; D is possibly TRBD1 (6 bases). The V gene lost 2 bases and the J gene lost 5 bases, with 6 bases spanning the gap. The CDR3 runs to 11 residues. Germline V lookup: CDR1 GTSNPN, CDR2 SVGIG (reference sequence). CDR3 DNA sequence: TGTGCCTGGAGTAGGGGGACTGAAGCTTTCTTT. This encodes CAWSRGTEAFF.

The chain is built from TRBV5-1 and TRBJ2-5, with 10 bases identical to TRBD1. The tail of the sequence fits TRBJ2-7 better, so the J call may be wrong. Germline V gene lookup returns CDR1 SGHRS and CDR2 YFSETQ. The CDR3 loop spans 17 amino acids. The CDR3 sequence: CASSSKAPGQGHSEQYF. In DNA, the CDR3 is TGCGCCAGCAGCTCGAAAGCTCCGGGACAGGGGCATAGCGAGCAGTACTTC.

This rearrangement joins TRBV27 to TRBJ1-1; D possibly corresponds to TRBD1 (5 bases). There are 14 residues in the CDR3. Trimming stripped 4 bases from V and 1 base from J, with 10 bases between. The germline CDR1 and CDR2 sequences are MNHEY and SMNVEV (reference sequence). CDR3 in DNA: TGTGCCAGCAGTTACCGTGGACAGAACACTGAAGCTTTCTTT. This translates into CASSYRGQNTEAFF.

This sequence joins TRBV7-9 and TRBJ2-1; D uncertain. Germline CDR1 SEHNR, CDR2 FQNEAQ (reference sequence). The V end was cut by 5 bases, the J end by 7 bases, with 6 bases between. This CDR3 region has 11 residues. The CDR3 here is CASSEKNEQFF. The CDR3 DNA reads as TGTGCCAGCAGCGAAAAGAATGAGCAGTTCTTC.

The chain couples TRBV7-9 to TRBJ2-3; D call uncertain. In germline, CDR1 is SEHNR, CDR2 FQNEAQ (reference sequence). The CDR3 is made up of 12 amino acids. V was shortened by 5 bases and J by 6 bases, with 9 bases between the two germline ends. The CDR3 reads CASSRTRDTQYF. The CDR3 region has the DNA TGTGCCAGCAGCCGGACCCGTGATACGCAGTATTTT.

J is TRBJ2-7 and V is TRBV14, with TRBD1 matching over 9 bases. The CDR3 covers 15 residues. Germline lookup yields CDR1 SGHDN and CDR2 FVKESK. V shed 6 bases, J shed 1 base, and the junction held 7 bases outside the gene matches. CDR3 sequence reads: CASRQTGTGSYEQYF. The CDR3 DNA sequence: TGTGCCAGCAGGCAAACCGGGACAGGGTCCTACGAGCAGTACTTC.

This chain connects TRBV28 to TRBJ2-5, with D possibly TRBD2 on 6 matching bases. Germline CDR1 reads MDHEN; CDR2 reads SYDVKM. This CDR3 is built from 14 residues. V dropped 7 bases and J dropped 1 base, with 13 bases sitting between them. CDR3 coding DNA: TGTGCCAGCAATCCCTGGGGGGTCCAAGAGACCCAGTACTTC. Its protein is CASNPWGVQETQYF.

The DNA for the CDR3 is TGTGCCAGCAGTGCCAGACATCTTAATCAGCCCCAGCATTTT. It specifies CASSARHLNQPQHF. The chain uses TRBV27 and TRBJ1-5; D call uncertain. CDR3 size: 14 residues. The germline CDR1 and CDR2 sequences are MNHEY and SMNVEV (reference sequence). The V end lost 5 bases, the J end lost 4 bases, and 12 bases lay between the germline ends.

V is TRBV19 and J is TRBJ1-4; 8 bases are shared with TRBD1. The V gene end was trimmed by 6 bases and the J gene end by 5 bases; junction bases not matched to a gene: 5. The germline CDR1 and CDR2 sequences are LNHDA and SQIVND (reference sequence). The CDR3 is 14 amino acids. The CDR3, as DNA: TGTGCCAGTAGGCCGGGACAGGTCAATGAAAAACTGTTTTTT. Protein sequence: CASRPGQVNEKLFF.

This chain uses TRBV5-1 with TRBJ2-1; D is ambiguous. CDR1 SGHRS and CDR2 YFSETQ come from the germline V gene. Trimming stripped 0 bases from V and 0 bases from J, with 7 bases between. The CDR3 covers 15 residues. CDR3 region: CASSLVSSSYNEQFF. The DNA of the CDR3 is TGCGCCAGCAGCTTGGTTAGTAGCTCCTACAATGAGCAGTTCTTC. Full variable domain (missing parts from reference TRBV5-1 and TRBJ2-1): KAGVTQTPRYLIKTRGQQVTLSCSPISGHRSVSWYQQTPGQGLQFLFEYFSETQRNKGNFPGRFSGRQFSNSRSEMNVSTLELGDSALYLCASSLVSSSYNEQFFGPGTRLTVL.

CDR3: CSVERAGYNYGYTF. CDR3 DNA: TGCAGCGTTGAACGGGCAGGTTATAACTATGGCTACACCTTC. The J gene is TRBJ1-2, the V gene TRBV29-1; no firm D call. V was clipped by 2 bases and J by 1 base, with 11 bases between them. CDR3 length: 14 residues. The germline V gene encodes CDR1 SQVTM and CDR2 ANQGSEA.

The V call is TRBV27, the J call TRBJ1-3; TRBD1 is a possible D gene (5 bases). The CDR3 is 18 residues long. CDR1 MNHEY and CDR2 SMNVEV come from the germline V gene (reference sequence). Trimming left V 1 base short and J 2 bases short, with 18 bases between. In DNA form, the CDR3 reads TGTGCCAGCAGTTTATTTGGGGCCAGGAGTTTTGCTGGAAACACCATATATTTT. Encoded protein: CASSLFGARSFAGNTIYF.

The genes are TRBV28 and TRBJ1-1; D might be TRBD1 (5 bases). V lost 6 bases, J lost 4 bases, and 21 bases lay in between. The CDR3 loop spans 16 amino acids. Germline CDR1 is MDHEN and CDR2 is SYDVKM. This CDR3 is CASRSGGVSSGTEAFF. In nucleotides, the CDR3 is TGTGCCAGCAGGTCCGGGGGAGTCTCTAGCGGCACTGAAGCTTTCTTT.

This chain links TRBV5-5 with TRBJ1-2; maybe TRBD1 (5 bases). Trimming shortened V by 5 bases and J by 5 bases, and 16 bases separated the two germline ends. The CDR3 length is 14 residues. The germline CDR1 and CDR2 sequences are SGHKS and YYEKEE (reference sequence). The CDR3 region has the DNA TGTGCCAGCAGTCTACAGGCGACCGCTTATGGCTACACCTTC. Protein sequence: CASSLQATAYGYTF. Full variable domain (missing parts from reference TRBV5-5 and TRBJ1-2): DAGVTQSPTHLIKTRGQQVTLRCSPISGHKSVSWYQQVLGQGPQFIFQYYEKEERGRGNFPDRFSARQFPNYSSELNVNALLLGDSALYLCASSLQATAYGYTFGSGTRLTVV.

This rearrangement joins TRBV6-1 to TRBJ1-2; 10 bases align to TRBD1. The V and J ends lost 4 bases and 7 bases, in that order; junction bases with no gene match: 9. Germline loops: CDR1 MNHNS, CDR2 SASEGT. The CDR3 has 15 residues. This CDR3 reads CASSGNIRDRGGYTF. The CDR3 nucleotides read TGTGCCAGCAGTGGTAACATCCGGGACAGGGGTGGCTACACCTTC.

The rearrangement joins TRBV27 to TRBJ2-5; maybe TRBD2 (6 bases). The germline CDR1 and CDR2 sequences are MNHEY and SMNVEV (reference sequence). The CDR3 is 16 amino acids. The V gene lost 5 bases and the J gene lost 0 bases, with 16 bases spanning the gap. Here the CDR3 reads CASSPHRGSYQETQYF. Here the CDR3 DNA reads TGTGCCAGCAGTCCCCATCGGGGGTCGTACCAAGAGACCCAGTACTTC.

This chain joins TRBV7-2 and TRBJ2-1; no reliable D call. Trimming removed 5 bases from V and 0 bases from J, with 11 bases in between. The germline V gene encodes CDR1 SGHTA and CDR2 FQGNSA. CDR3 size: 15 residues. The CDR3 is CASSREMSSYNEQFF. CDR3 sequence (DNA): TGTGCCAGCAGCCGTGAGATGAGCTCCTACAATGAGCAGTTCTTC. The full variable domain, in which reference TRBV7-2 and TRBJ2-1 provide the parts outside the CDR3, is GAGVSQSPSNKVTEKGKDVELRCDPISGHTALYWYRQSLGQGLEFLIYFQGNSAPDKSGLPSDRFSAERTGGSVSTLTIQRTQQEDSAVYLCASSREMSSYNEQFFGPGTRLTVL.

This clone turned up a few times. V and J are TRBV7-9 and TRBJ1-4; the D is unclear. Germline V gene lookup returns CDR1 SEHNR and CDR2 FQNEAQ (reference sequence). Trimming took 1 base from V and 8 from J, leaving 11 bases between them. This CDR3 region has 14 residues. CDR3 in amino acids: CASSLVAGNEKLFF. CDR3 bases: TGTGCCAGCAGCTTAGTGGCGGGTAACGAAAAACTGTTTTTT.

The V call is TRBV7-9, the J call TRBJ2-7; 8 positions match TRBD2. Germline V gene lookup returns CDR1 SEHNR and CDR2 FQNEAQ (reference sequence). Trimming at V came to 3 bases and at J to 5 bases, leaving 9 bases not matched to a gene. The CDR3 runs to 15 residues. CDR3 region: CASSFEGGRSHEQYF. The CDR3 DNA follows: TGTGCCAGCAGCTTTGAGGGCGGGAGGTCCCACGAGCAGTACTTC.

This clone was counted between two and nine times. V and J are TRBV6-1 and TRBJ1-5; 7 bases line up with TRBD1. V gave up 4 bases and J gave up 3 bases; unmatched junction bases: 9. The CDR3 runs 16 residues. CDR1 and CDR2 (germline): MNHNS, SASEGT. The CDR3 coding sequence is TGTGCCAGCAGTGCCACTTGGAGGGGGCACAATCAGCCCCAGCATTTT. It codes for CASSATWRGHNQPQHF.